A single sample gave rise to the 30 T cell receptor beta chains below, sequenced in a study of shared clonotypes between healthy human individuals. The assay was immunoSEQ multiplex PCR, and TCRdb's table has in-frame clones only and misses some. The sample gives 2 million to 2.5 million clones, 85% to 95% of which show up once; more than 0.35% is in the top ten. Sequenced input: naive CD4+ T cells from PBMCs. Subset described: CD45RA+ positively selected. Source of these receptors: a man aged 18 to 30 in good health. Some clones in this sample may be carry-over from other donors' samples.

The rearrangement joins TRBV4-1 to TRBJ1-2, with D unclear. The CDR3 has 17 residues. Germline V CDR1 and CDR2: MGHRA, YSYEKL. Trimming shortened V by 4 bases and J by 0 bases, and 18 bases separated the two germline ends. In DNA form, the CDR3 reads TGCGCCAGCAGCCTCAGAGAAAGGGCGGCTACTAACTATGGCTACACCTTC. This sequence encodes CASSLRERAATNYGYTF.

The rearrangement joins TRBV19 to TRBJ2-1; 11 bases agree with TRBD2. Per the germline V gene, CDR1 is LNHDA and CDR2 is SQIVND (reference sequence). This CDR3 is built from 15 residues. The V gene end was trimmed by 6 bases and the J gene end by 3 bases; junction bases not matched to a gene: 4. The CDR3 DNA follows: TGTGCCAGTAGCCTGACTAGCGGGAACTACAATGAGCAGTTCTTC. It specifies CASSLTSGNYNEQFF.

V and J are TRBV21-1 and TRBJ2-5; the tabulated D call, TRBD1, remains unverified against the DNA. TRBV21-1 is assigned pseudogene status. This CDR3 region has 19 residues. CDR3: CASSKGPGVPPHDQETQYF. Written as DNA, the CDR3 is TGTGCCAGCAGCAAAGGTCCAGGGGTACCCCCCCATGACCAAGAGACCCAGTACTTC.

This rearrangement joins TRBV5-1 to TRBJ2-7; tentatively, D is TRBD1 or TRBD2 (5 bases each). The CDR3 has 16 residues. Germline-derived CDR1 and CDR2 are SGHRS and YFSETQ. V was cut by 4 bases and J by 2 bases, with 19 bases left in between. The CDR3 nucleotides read TGCGCCAGCAGCCAAGTAGTCGGGACGGGCACCTACGAGCAGTACTTC. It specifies CASSQVVGTGTYEQYF.

The CDR3 sequence is CASSSFSGALNEQFF. The CDR3 bases are TGTGCCAGCAGCTCCTTCAGCGGAGCGTTAAATGAGCAGTTCTTC. This chain links TRBV4-2 with TRBJ2-1; a possible D gene is TRBD2 (5 bases). V lost 5 bases, J lost 7 bases, and 18 bases lay in between. The germline gives CDR1 LGHNA, CDR2 YNFKEQ. The CDR3 runs 15 residues.

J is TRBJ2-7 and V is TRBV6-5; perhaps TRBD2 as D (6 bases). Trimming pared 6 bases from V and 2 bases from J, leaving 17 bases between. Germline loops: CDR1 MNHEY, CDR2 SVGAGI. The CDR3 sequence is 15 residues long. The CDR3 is CASSPGLSGAYEQYF. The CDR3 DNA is TGTGCCAGCAGCCCCGGACTATCGGGGGCCTACGAGCAGTACTTC.

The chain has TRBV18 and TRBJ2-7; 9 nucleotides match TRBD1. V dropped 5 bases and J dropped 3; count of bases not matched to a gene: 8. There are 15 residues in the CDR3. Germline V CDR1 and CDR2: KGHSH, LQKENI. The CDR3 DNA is TGTGCCAGCTCATCACAGGGGGCTATCAACTACGAGCAGTACTTC. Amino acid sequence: CASSSQGAINYEQYF.

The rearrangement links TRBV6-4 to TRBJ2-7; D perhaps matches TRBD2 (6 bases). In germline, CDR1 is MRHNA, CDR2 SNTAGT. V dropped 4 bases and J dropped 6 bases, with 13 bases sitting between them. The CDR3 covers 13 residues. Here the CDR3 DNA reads TGTGCCAGCAGTGGCGACGGAGGGCGCGAGCAGTACTTC. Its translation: CASSGDGGREQYF.

CDR3 residues: CASSQETATPAYGYTF. The CDR3 nucleotides are TGCGCCAGCAGCCAAGAGACCGCGACCCCAGCCTATGGCTACACCTTC. The V call is TRBV4-3, the J call TRBJ1-2; D remains unclear. The germline V gene has CDR1 LGHNA and CDR2 YSLEER. V shed 0 bases and J shed 4 bases, with 15 bases lying between them. The CDR3 is 16 residues long.

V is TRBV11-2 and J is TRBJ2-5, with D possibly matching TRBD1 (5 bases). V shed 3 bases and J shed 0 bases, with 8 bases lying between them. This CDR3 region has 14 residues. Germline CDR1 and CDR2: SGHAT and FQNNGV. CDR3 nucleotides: TGTGCCAGCAGCTTGAAAGGGGACCAAGAGACCCAGTACTTC. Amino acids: CASSLKGDQETQYF. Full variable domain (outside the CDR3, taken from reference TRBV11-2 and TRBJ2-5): EAGVAQSPRYKIIEKRQSVAFWCNPISGHATLYWYQQILGQGPKLLIQFQNNGVVDDSQLPKDRFSAERLKGVDSTLKIQPAKLEDSAVYLCASSLKGDQETQYFGPGTRLLVL.

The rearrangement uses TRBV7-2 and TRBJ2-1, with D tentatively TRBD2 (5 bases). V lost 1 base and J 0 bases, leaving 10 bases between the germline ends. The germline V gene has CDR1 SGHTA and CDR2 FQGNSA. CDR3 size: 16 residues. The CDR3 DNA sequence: TGTGCCAGCAGCTTAGTTCTGGGAGACTCCTACAATGAGCAGTTCTTC. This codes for CASSLVLGDSYNEQFF.

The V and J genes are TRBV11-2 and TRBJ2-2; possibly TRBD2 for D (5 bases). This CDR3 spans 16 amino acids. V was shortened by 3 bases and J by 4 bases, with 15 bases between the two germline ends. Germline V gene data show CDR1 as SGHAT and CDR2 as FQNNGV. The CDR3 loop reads CASSFRTRASTGELFF. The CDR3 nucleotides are TGTGCCAGCAGCTTCCGGACGAGGGCTAGCACCGGGGAGCTGTTTTTT. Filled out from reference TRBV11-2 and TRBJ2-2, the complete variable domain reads EAGVAQSPRYKIIEKRQSVAFWCNPISGHATLYWYQQILGQGPKLLIQFQNNGVVDDSQLPKDRFSAERLKGVDSTLKIQPAKLEDSAVYLCASSFRTRASTGELFFGEGSRLTVL.

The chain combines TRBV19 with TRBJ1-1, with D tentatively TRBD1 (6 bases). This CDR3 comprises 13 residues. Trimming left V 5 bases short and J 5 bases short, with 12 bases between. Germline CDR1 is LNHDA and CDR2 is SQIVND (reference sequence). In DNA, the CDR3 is TGTGCCAGTAGTTCCTACAGGGATACTGAAGCTTTCTTT. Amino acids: CASSSYRDTEAFF.

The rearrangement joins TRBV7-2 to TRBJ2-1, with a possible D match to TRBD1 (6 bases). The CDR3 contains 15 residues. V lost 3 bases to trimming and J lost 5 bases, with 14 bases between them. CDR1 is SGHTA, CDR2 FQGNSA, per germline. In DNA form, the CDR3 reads TGTGCCAGCAGCTTGTCCCGGGACATACACAATGAGCAGTTCTTC. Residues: CASSLSRDIHNEQFF.

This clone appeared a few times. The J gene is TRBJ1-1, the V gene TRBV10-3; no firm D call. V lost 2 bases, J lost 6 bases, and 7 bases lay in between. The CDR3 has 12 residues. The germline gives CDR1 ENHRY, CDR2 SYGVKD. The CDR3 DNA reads TGTGCCATCAGTGAGAGGGAAGCTGAAGCTTTCTTT. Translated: CAISEREAEAFF.

Here the CDR3 reads CASSHSGRNYGYTF. The CDR3 DNA is TGCGCCAGCAGCCATTCGGGACGAAACTATGGCTACACCTTC. The rearrangement uses TRBV10-2 and TRBJ1-2, with D perhaps matching TRBD1 (5 bases). This CDR3 has 14 residues. In germline, CDR1 is WSHSY, CDR2 SAAADI. The ends were cut back, 6 bases at V and 2 bases at J, with 13 bases in the middle.

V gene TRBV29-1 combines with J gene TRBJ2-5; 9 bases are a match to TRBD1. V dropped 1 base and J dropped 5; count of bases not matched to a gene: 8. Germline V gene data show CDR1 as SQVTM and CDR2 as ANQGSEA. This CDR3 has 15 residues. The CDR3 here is CSVEAWDREPETQYF. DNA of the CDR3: TGCAGCGTTGAAGCCTGGGACAGGGAGCCGGAGACCCAGTACTTC.

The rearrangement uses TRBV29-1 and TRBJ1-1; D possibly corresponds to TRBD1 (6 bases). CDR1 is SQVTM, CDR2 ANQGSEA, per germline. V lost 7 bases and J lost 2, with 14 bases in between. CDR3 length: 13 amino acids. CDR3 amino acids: CSARTGQNTEAFF. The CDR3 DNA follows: TGCAGCGCCCGGACGGGACAAAACACTGAAGCTTTCTTT.

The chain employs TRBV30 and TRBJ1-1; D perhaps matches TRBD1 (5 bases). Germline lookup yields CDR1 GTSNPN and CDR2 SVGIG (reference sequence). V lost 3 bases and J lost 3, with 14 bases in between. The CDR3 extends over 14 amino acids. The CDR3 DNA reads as TGTGCCTGGAGCCCAAACGGGGGGGACACTGAAGCTTTCTTT. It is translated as CAWSPNGGDTEAFF.

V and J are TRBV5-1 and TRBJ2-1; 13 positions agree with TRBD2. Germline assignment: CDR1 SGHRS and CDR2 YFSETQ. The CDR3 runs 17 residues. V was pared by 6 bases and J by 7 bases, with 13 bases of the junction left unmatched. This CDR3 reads CASTGLLAGGLVNEQFF. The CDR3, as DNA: TGCGCCAGCACGGGTTTACTAGCGGGAGGGCTAGTGAATGAGCAGTTCTTC.

The CDR3 spells CASGLVITSGKPTDTQYF. The CDR3 DNA follows: TGTGCTAGTGGTTTGGTAATCACTAGCGGGAAACCCACAGATACGCAGTATTTT. The genes are TRBV12-5 and TRBJ2-3, with TRBD2 matching over 10 bases. Germline lookup yields CDR1 LGHNT and CDR2 FRNRAP. The CDR3 has 18 amino acids. V was clipped by 0 bases and J by 2 bases; unmatched bases: 8. Drawing the rest from reference TRBV12-5 and TRBJ2-3, the complete variable domain is DARVTQTPRHKVTEMGQEVTMRCQPILGHNTVFWYRQTMMQGLELLAYFRNRAPLDDSGMPKDRFSAEMPDATLATLKIQPSEPRDSAVYFCASGLVITSGKPTDTQYFGPGTRLTVL.

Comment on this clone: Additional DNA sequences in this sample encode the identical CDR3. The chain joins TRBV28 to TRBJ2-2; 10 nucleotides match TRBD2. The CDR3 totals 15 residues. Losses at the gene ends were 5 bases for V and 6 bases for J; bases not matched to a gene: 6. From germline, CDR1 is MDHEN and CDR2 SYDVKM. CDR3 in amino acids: CASSPSGRASGELFF. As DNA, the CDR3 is TGTGCCAGCAGTCCAAGCGGGAGGGCGTCCGGGGAGCTGTTTTTT.

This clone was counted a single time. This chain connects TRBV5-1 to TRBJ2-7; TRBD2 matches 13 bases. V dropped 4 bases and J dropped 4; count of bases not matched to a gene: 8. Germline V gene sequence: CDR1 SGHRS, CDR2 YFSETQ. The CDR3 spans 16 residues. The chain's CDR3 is CASSRLGLAGDYEQYF. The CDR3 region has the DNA TGCGCCAGCAGCAGATTAGGACTAGCGGGAGATTACGAGCAGTACTTC.

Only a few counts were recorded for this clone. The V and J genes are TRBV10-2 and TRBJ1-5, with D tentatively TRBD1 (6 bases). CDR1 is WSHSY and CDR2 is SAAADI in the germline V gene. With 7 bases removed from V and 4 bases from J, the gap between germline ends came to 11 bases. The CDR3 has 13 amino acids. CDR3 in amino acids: CASTGDLNQPQHF. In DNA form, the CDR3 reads TGCGCCAGCACAGGGGATCTAAATCAGCCCCAGCATTTT.

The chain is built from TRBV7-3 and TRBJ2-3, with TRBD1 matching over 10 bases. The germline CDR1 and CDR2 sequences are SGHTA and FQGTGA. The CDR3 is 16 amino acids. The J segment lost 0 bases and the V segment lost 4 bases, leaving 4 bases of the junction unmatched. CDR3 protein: CASSSGTGASTDTQYF. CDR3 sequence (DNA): TGTGCCAGCAGCTCAGGGACAGGGGCTAGCACAGATACGCAGTATTTT.

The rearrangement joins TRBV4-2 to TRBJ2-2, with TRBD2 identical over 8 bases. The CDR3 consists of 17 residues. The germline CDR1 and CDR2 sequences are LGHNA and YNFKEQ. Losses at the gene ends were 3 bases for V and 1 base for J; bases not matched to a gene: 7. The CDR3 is CASSHTRTSGNTGELFF. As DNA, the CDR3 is TGTGCCAGCAGCCACACAAGAACTAGCGGGAACACCGGGGAGCTGTTTTTT.

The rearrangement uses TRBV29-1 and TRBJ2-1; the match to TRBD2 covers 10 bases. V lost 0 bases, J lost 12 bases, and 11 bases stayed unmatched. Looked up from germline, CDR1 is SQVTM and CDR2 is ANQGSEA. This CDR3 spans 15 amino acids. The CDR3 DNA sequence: TGCAGCGTTGAAGAGGGGCTAGCGGGGGTGCTAAGGCAGTTCTTC. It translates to CSVEEGLAGVLRQFF.

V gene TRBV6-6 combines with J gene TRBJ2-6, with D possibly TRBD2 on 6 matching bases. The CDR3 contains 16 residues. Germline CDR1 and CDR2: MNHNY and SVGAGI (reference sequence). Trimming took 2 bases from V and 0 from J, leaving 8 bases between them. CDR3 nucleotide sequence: TGTGCCAGCAGTTACCTACTAGCCTCTGGGGCCAACGTCCTGACTTTC. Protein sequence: CASSYLLASGANVLTF.

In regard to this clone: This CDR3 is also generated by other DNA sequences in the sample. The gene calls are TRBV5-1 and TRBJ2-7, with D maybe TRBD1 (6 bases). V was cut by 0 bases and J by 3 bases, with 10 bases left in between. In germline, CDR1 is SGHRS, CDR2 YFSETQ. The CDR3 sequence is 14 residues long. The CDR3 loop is CASSLVVTGYEQYF. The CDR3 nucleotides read TGCGCCAGCAGCTTGGTAGTGACAGGCTACGAGCAGTACTTC.

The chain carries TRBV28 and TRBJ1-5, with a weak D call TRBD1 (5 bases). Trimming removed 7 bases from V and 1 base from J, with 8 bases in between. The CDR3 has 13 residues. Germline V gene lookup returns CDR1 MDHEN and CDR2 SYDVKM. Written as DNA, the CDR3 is TGTGCCAGCAACCGACAGAGCAATCAGCCCCAGCATTTT. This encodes CASNRQSNQPQHF.